Presented here are 20 T cell receptor beta chains from one specimen sequenced in a study of Ad26.COV2.S vaccination and SARS-CoV-2 variants. The treatment is: about 20 received Ad26.COV2.S at low or high dose, single or two shots; several received placebo; per-sample allocation not given. It was on day 63 after the first vaccine or placebo injection that samples were taken. TCRdb keeps only in-frame clones here, not all; method: immunoSEQ multiplex PCR. The repertoire includes approximately 250,000 clones, roughly 89% of them detected once, and approximately 3% sits in the top ten. The source material was peripheral blood, sampled in a trial of Ad26.COV2.S vaccine versus placebo. The receptors were gathered from a person between 18 and 65 years old who received the Ad26.COV2.S COVID-19 vaccine or a placebo.

The chain combines TRBV3-1 (or the pseudogene TRBV3-2) with TRBJ2-7; D gene ambiguous. V lost 8 bases to trimming and J lost 4 bases, with 6 bases between them. The CDR3 covers 10 residues. The germline V gene has CDR1 LGHDT and CDR2 YNNKEL (reference sequence). The chain's CDR3 is CASFLYEQYV. The CDR3, as DNA: TGTGCCAGCTTCCTTTACGAGCAGTACGTC.

Details on this clone: A read error may account for a junction end that differs from germline. This chain connects TRBV20-1 to TRBJ1-5, with D perhaps matching TRBD1 (6 bases). From germline, CDR1 is DFQATT and CDR2 SNEGSKA (reference sequence). This CDR3 is 16 amino acids long. CDR3: CSASPPRGVGNQPQHF. CDR3 nucleotides: TGCAGCGCTAGTCCCCCAAGGGGGGTGGGAAATCAGCCCCAGCATTTT.

The genes are TRBV13 and TRBJ2-5, with D perhaps TRBD2 (6 bases). Germline loops: CDR1 PRHDT, CDR2 FYEKMQ (reference sequence). The V end was cut by 5 bases, the J end by 1 base, with 8 bases between. The CDR3 contains 13 residues. This chain's CDR3 is CASSVGSQETQYF. In nucleotides, the CDR3 is TGTGCCAGCAGCGTCGGGAGCCAAGAGACCCAGTACTTC.

A few counts support this clone. The chain combines TRBV5-1 with TRBJ1-4, with 9 bases that match TRBD1. Germline CDR1 SGHRS, CDR2 YFSETQ. The CDR3 loop spans 15 amino acids. J gave up 5 bases and V 4 bases, and 6 bases lay outside the gene matches. In DNA, the CDR3 is TGCGCCAGCAGCCGGGACAGGGTGGAAAATGAAAAACTGTTTTTT. Its protein is CASSRDRVENEKLFF.

This clone was seen repeatedly, ten times or more. This sequence joins TRBV15 and TRBJ1-1, with a weak D call TRBD1 (5 bases). The CDR3 totals 13 residues. Looked up from germline, CDR1 is LNHNV and CDR2 is YYDKDF (reference sequence). Trimming removed 6 bases from V and 3 bases from J, with 11 bases in between. CDR3 protein: CATRSLGDTEAFF. CDR3 DNA sequence: TGTGCCACCAGGTCTCTAGGGGACACTGAAGCTTTCTTT.

This clone was counted a single time. The rearrangement joins TRBV18 to TRBJ1-1; the match to TRBD1 covers 7 bases. CDR1 is KGHSH and CDR2 is LQKENI in the germline V gene. V gave up 6 bases and J gave up 11 bases; unmatched junction bases: 12. The CDR3 loop spans 13 amino acids. This CDR3 is CASSSGTDFFAFF. CDR3 DNA: TGTGCCAGCTCCTCCGGGACAGATTTTTTTGCTTTCTTT.

The chain has TRBV29-1 and TRBJ1-1, with TRBD1 identical over 7 bases. The germline V gene encodes CDR1 SQVTM and CDR2 ANQGSEA. The V and J ends lost 5 bases and 4 bases, in that order; junction bases with no gene match: 4. The CDR3 length is 12 residues. The CDR3 region is CSVSRGVTEAFF. The CDR3 DNA follows: TGCAGCGTTTCCAGGGGGGTCACTGAAGCTTTCTTT.

The chain employs TRBV9 and TRBJ2-2; 8 nucleotides align to TRBD1. The V segment lost 4 bases and the J segment 7 bases; nucleotides outside the gene matches: 18. The CDR3 covers 18 residues. Germline V CDR1 and CDR2: SGDLS, YYNGEE. CDR3 amino acids: CASSPPQGDRSRYGELFF. The CDR3, as DNA: TGTGCCAGCAGCCCTCCCCAGGGGGACAGGTCGCGTTACGGGGAGCTGTTTTTT.

This chain joins TRBV6-2 or TRBV6-3 and TRBJ1-6; unclear D gene. CDR1 and CDR2 (germline): MNHEY, SVGEGT. V was trimmed by 2 bases and J by 10 bases, leaving 12 bases between them. This CDR3 is 14 amino acids long. The CDR3 DNA is TGTGCCAGCAGTTACGCACCGGGATGGTCACCCCTCCACTTT. Its protein product is CASSYAPGWSPLHF.

The genes are TRBV18 and TRBJ2-7; tentatively, D is TRBD2 (6 bases). From germline, CDR1 is KGHSH and CDR2 LQKENI. The CDR3 is 16 residues long. Between the trimmed V and J ends, which lost 1 base and 1 base, there was a span of 14 bases. CDR3 sequence reads: CASSPQIGGVSYEQYF. In DNA, the CDR3 is TGTGCCAGCTCACCACAAATCGGCGGGGTTTCCTACGAGCAGTACTTC.

The chain combines TRBV24-1 with TRBJ2-1; 8 bases map to TRBD2. The CDR3 is made up of 14 amino acids. Unmatched junction bases numbered 5, after V lost 3 bases and J lost 8 bases. The germline V gene encodes CDR1 KGHDR and CDR2 SFDVKD. The CDR3 DNA reads TGTGCCACCAGTGATCCGACTAGCGTGGATGAGCAGTTCTTC. Its translation: CATSDPTSVDEQFF.

This sequence joins TRBV10-3 and TRBJ1-6, with 7 bases identical to TRBD1. The V and J ends lost 10 bases and 1 base, in that order; junction bases with no gene match: 1. The CDR3 sequence is 13 residues long. Per germline, CDR1 ENHRY and CDR2 SYGVKD. CDR3 sequence (DNA): TGTGCCACACAGGGGTCCTATAATTCACCCCTCCACTTT. Its protein is CATQGSYNSPLHF.

The rearrangement links TRBV28 to TRBJ1-6; 9 bases are a match to TRBD1. The CDR3 runs 15 residues. With 6 bases clipped from V and 9 bases from J, the junction kept 9 bases outside the gene matches. Germline CDR1 MDHEN, CDR2 SYDVKM. The CDR3 reads CASSGLTGGVSPLHF. The CDR3 DNA reads TGTGCCAGCAGCGGTCTTACAGGGGGCGTTTCACCCCTCCACTTT.

The J gene is TRBJ2-3, the V gene TRBV4-3, with D hard to call. Germline V CDR1 and CDR2: LGHNA, YSLEER. This CDR3 spans 16 amino acids. V was pared by 3 bases and J by 0 bases, with 13 bases between. Written as DNA, the CDR3 is TGCGCCAGCAGCCAGGAGAGGATGGAGAGCACAGATACGCAGTATTTT. Its protein is CASSQERMESTDTQYF.

The rearrangement joins TRBV7-2 to TRBJ1-2; possibly TRBD1 for D (6 bases). This CDR3 comprises 15 residues. The germline gives CDR1 SGHTA, CDR2 FQGNSA. With 6 bases removed from V and 4 bases from J, the gap between germline ends came to 18 bases. The CDR3 protein is CASRHAGGASYGYTF. CDR3 DNA sequence: TGTGCCAGCAGGCACGCGGGGGGGGCTAGCTATGGCTACACCTTC.

The chain employs TRBV7-2 and TRBJ1-2; D may be TRBD1 (5 bases). Germline CDR1 SGHTA, CDR2 FQGNSA. V gave up 1 base and J gave up 4 bases, with 19 bases separating them. This CDR3 has 17 amino acids. CDR3 sequence: CASSLGGLAFTPYGYTF. The CDR3 DNA sequence: TGTGCCAGCAGCTTAGGGGGGTTGGCGTTCACGCCCTATGGCTACACCTTC.

The chain uses TRBV7-9 and TRBJ2-5; 10 bases map to TRBD2. V lost 0 bases to trimming and J lost 4 bases; unmatched junction nucleotides: 8. CDR3 length equals 17 residues. Germline loops: CDR1 SEHNR, CDR2 FQNEAQ (reference sequence). The CDR3 DNA reads TGTGCCAGCAGCTTAGCGCCAAGCGGGAGGGCGAGAGAGACCCAGTACTTC. Residues: CASSLAPSGRARETQYF.

This clone came up once. The chain couples TRBV7-2 to TRBJ2-5; D gene unclear. Germline values: CDR1 SGHTA, CDR2 FQGNSA. Trimming removed 1 base at V and 2 bases at J, with 8 bases between. The CDR3 spans 14 residues. DNA of the CDR3: TGTGCCAGCAGCTTAGTACAAAGTCAAGAGACCCAGTACTTC. It codes for CASSLVQSQETQYF.

The chain joins TRBV18 to TRBJ2-1; no firm D call. There are 13 residues in the CDR3. The germline gives CDR1 KGHSH, CDR2 LQKENI. V was pared by 8 bases and J by 0 bases, with 8 bases between. In DNA, the CDR3 is TGTGCCAGCGGAAGTAGCTCCTACAATGAGCAGTTCTTC. Translated, it gives CASGSSSYNEQFF.

The CDR3: CAIRGTSGRGNEQFF. The CDR3 bases are TGTGCCATCAGGGGGACTAGCGGGAGGGGGAATGAGCAGTTCTTC. V gene TRBV10-3 combines with J gene TRBJ2-1, with TRBD2 matching 16 bases. Germline assignment: CDR1 ENHRY and CDR2 SYGVKD. V lost 6 bases, J lost 7 bases, and 3 bases stayed unmatched. The CDR3 length is 15 residues.